The entry below gives a single T cell receptor (beta chain) sequence along with its context. Its antigen is not identified. The data originate from a study of CD8 T cells in Susac syndrome. This CDR3 is 13 amino acids long. The V and J ends lost 7 bases and 9 bases, in that order; junction bases with no gene match: 4. Negative isolation yielded the CD8+ and CD4+ T cells, while FACS enriched the TEMRA cells. cDNA came from about 0.5 to 1 ug RNA primed by random hexamers. Amplification of TCR beta CDR3 was carried out by immunoSEQ multiplex PCR, which covered 54 Vbeta and 13 Jbeta segments. TCRdb re-analysed the immunoSEQ multiplex PCR reads in MiXCR, keeping a single row per CDR3 protein. In the table there are some 180,000 distinct CDR3 sequences, 85% to 95% of which are singletons. Study results and caveats: The study recognized that the number of individuals in its TCR sequencing and HLA analysis was relatively small.

The genes are TRBV12-3 or TRBV12-4 and TRBJ2-2; 11 bases map to TRBD2. Material: CD4+ T cells from PBMCs. The clonotype was recovered from a human donor in good health. CDR3 DNA: TGTGCCAGCAAACTAGCGGGAGCCCGGGAGCTGTTTTTT. Its translation: CASKLAGARELFF.